The clone carrying this T cell receptor (beta chain) was recorded a few times. Germline assignment: CDR1 SGHRS and CDR2 YFSETQ. CDR3 length: 14 amino acids. V shed 2 bases, J shed 3 bases, and the junction held 4 bases outside the gene matches. The sample comes from a study of blood T cells in healthy people across ages. Alongside a J-beta primer mix, a sample-barcoded 5' primer served in a second PCR lasting about 7 to 11 cycles. TCRdb recomputed calls from the 5' RACE reads with MiXCR, one row per CDR3 protein. Counted here are about 540,000 distinct CDR3 sequences, 20% to 30% occurring once; the ten biggest clones make up approximately 10%. The data were also submitted as part of a second study, on T cells of mothers and their children.

This clonotype was obtained from a boy aged 5-17 years in good health. The J gene is TRBJ2-7, the V gene TRBV5-1; the match to TRBD2 covers 8 bases. Sequencing input: blood. The CDR3 reads CASSLLAVDYEQYF. The CDR3 DNA follows: TGCGCCAGCAGCTTACTAGCGGTGGACTACGAGCAGTACTTC.